These 6 T cell receptor beta chains were sequenced from one sample in a study of CD8 T cells in ankylosing spondylitis. MiXCR, run by TCRdb on the 5' RACE reads, gives a single entry per CDR3 protein. In the table there are 36,000 or so distinct CDR3 sequences, 9.5% to 11% of which are singletons. The sample was synovial fluid, either unsorted or a sorted T cell fraction (not recorded which). All receptors derive from a male donor with ankylosing spondylitis.

This clonotype was found many times. The chain couples TRBV18 to TRBJ2-1; D ambiguous. V was trimmed by 1 base and J by 5 bases, leaving 3 bases between them. This CDR3 is built from 12 residues. Per the germline V gene, CDR1 is KGHSH and CDR2 is LQKENI. This CDR3 is CASSPQDNEQFF. The CDR3, as DNA: TGTGCCAGCTCACCACAGGACAATGAGCAGTTCTTC.

This clonotype showed up many times. The CDR3 region has the DNA TGTGCCAGCAGTTTGCGGGTTTTCCAAGAGACCCAGTACTTC. Translation: CASSLRVFQETQYF. The chain links TRBV13 to TRBJ2-5; tentatively, D is TRBD2 (5 bases). The CDR3 is 14 amino acids. In germline, CDR1 is PRHDT, CDR2 FYEKMQ (reference sequence). Trimming cost V 6 bases and J 1 base, with 12 bases left between them.

This clonotype was detected a few times. The V and J genes are TRBV14 and TRBJ2-1; the D is unclear. This CDR3 is built from 13 residues. The V and J ends lost 4 bases and 8 bases respectively, with 12 bases between them. In germline, CDR1 is SGHDN, CDR2 FVKESK. CDR3 DNA: TGTGCCAGCAGCCTCCCTCCCAGGCATGAGCAGTTCTTC. It specifies CASSLPPRHEQFF.

This clonotype appeared a few times. This chain joins TRBV5-5 and TRBJ1-5; D is possibly TRBD1 (5 bases). The germline CDR1 and CDR2 sequences are SGHKS and YYEKEE (reference sequence). Trimming removed 4 bases at V and 6 bases at J, with 14 bases between. This CDR3 is built from 14 residues. The CDR3 sequence: CASSLFSGTQPQHF. The CDR3 nucleotides read TGTGCCAGCAGCCTCTTTTCAGGGACTCAGCCCCAGCATTTT.

The CDR3 DNA reads as TGTGCCATCAGTGTGGCAGCCTACAATGAGCAGTTCTTC. Translation gives CAISVAAYNEQFF. This chain connects TRBV10-3 to TRBJ2-1; D gene uncertain. Trimming took 4 bases from V and 2 from J, leaving 6 bases between them. Germline CDR1 and CDR2: ENHRY and SYGVKD. This CDR3 is built from 13 residues.

The CDR3 protein is CASSQVVSKNTGELFF. In nucleotides, the CDR3 is TGCGCCAGCAGCCAAGTCGTTAGCAAGAACACCGGGGAGCTGTTTTTT. The rearrangement joins TRBV4-1 to TRBJ2-2; no reliable D call. Germline assignment: CDR1 MGHRA and CDR2 YSYEKL. The CDR3 has 16 amino acids. Between the trimmed V and J ends, which lost 1 base and 1 base, there was a span of 10 bases.